This T cell receptor beta chain is drawn from a study of blood T cell repertoires in COVID-19 (dated by TCRdb to between 2020 and 2021). Notes on the research overall: The collaborator samples originated in the United States, Italy and Spain and spanned the acute and convalescent phases of COVID-19. The material from the prospective study consisted of cDNA or gDNA derived from T cells, B-cell-depleted T cells, or PBMCs. The dataset comprised deeply sampled blood TCRbeta repertoires from subjects exposed to, actively infected with, or recovered from COVID-19. The repertoires were released in a freely available public database intended as a resource for research on the immune response to SARS-CoV-2. Samples were obtained from the ongoing ImmuneRACE study (first 160 participants) and from over 1,000 subjects provided by 6 global collaborators. The sample metadata nearly always contained a de-identified subject ID, COVID-19 status, age in years and sex. Where available, HLA class I and class II types were taken from metadata supplied by the sample provider and were not determined by assay-based typing.

On this clone itself: Its binding antigen is unknown. There are no base qualities to consult, and no much larger clone falls within one base.

The collaborating institutions used their own protocols to collect whole blood in K2EDTA tubes. For TCRbeta analysis, collaborators shipped samples as frozen whole blood, isolated PBMCs, or DNA extracted from either of those sample types. V loses 5 bases, J loses 7 bases, and the germline ends lie 17 bases apart. The germline V gene sets CDR1 to SGHAT and CDR2 to FQNNGV. The CDR3 holds 15 amino acids from the cysteine to the phenylalanine. Of the read, only the CDR3 DNA is kept; its 45 bases are in frame from base 1. Broader findings and caveats from the paper: The amount of clinical and demographic metadata varied by source and participant and was provided uncurated.

TCRbeta CDR3 regions were amplified from genomic DNA using the immunoSEQ Assay, a bias-controlled multiplex PCR. The published analysis was carried out like this. The number of nucleated cells in each sample was estimated by amplification of reference gene primers within the assay. To quantify the absolute abundance of each unique TCRbeta CDR3 rearrangement, sequence reads were collapsed and filtered. For each sample, productive Simpson clonality was calculated as the square root of Simpson's diversity index across productive rearrangements. The clones in this table, taken by TCRdb from immuneACCESS, are in-frame only. Not every clone is retained; where verified, under half of the shortfall comes from an unresolved V gene, and the cause of the rest is unknown. V and J calls and clone size are as listed in that table; D and trimming were resolved from the DNA. The sample contains approximately 300,000 clones, around nine tenths of them found a single time. Around 4.4% of the sample rests with the top ten.

The rearrangement combines TRBV11-2 with TRBJ1-4; the D gene lacks a confident call. The receptor was derived from a man in his forties with acute or convalescent COVID-19. The sequenced material came from peripheral blood. The sequenced DNA is TGTGCCAGCAGCCCTATCGTGGGTCTAGGTGAAAAACTGTTTTTT. Its translation reads: CASSPIVGLGEKLFF.